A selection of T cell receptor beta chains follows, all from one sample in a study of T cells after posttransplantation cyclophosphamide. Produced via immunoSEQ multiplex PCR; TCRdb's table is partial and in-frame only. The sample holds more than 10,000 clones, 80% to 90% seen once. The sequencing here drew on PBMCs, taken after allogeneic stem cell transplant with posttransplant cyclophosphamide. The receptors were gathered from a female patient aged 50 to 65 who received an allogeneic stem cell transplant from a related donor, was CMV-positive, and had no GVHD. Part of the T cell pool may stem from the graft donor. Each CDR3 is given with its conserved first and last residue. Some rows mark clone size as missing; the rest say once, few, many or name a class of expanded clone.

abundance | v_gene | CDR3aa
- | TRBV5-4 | CASSAGAGAPNTEAFF
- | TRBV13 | CASSSGLAGDTGELFF
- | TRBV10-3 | CAISDGPQGAFDQPQHF
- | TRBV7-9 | CASSFRDRVGYGYTF
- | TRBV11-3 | CASSLTGSPDTQYF
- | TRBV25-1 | CASSGVGGGEQYF
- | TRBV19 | CASRGPRETEAFF
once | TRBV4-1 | CASSTPRGRSYEQYF
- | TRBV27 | CASSKSASQGYHQPQHF
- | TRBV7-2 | CASSLGPPSGLVPYEQYF
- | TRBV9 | CASSVVPGGETDTQYF
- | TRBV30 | CAWSPAGTVSGANVLTF
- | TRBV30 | CAWSNERGGNTDTQYF
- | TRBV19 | CASSIGPGNYGYTF
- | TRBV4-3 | CASSQDLLRGGQETQYF
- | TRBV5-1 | CASSLRLAGVNEQFF
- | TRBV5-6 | CASSMGLTPYEQYF
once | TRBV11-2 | CAWGRGEQYF
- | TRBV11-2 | CASSLDRFGGARETQYF
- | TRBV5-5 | CASSLFVGGDYGYTF
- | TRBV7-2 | CASSYNRVGDYGYTF
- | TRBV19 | CASSYRVLGDTQYF
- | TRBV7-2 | CASSSGQDNEQFF
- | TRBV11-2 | CASSLGGGQGTDTQYF
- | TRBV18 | CASSPSGGREKLFF
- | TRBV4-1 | CASSQDSGLAGGAVGVF
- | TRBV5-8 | CASSYLAGGTTDTQYF
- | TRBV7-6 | CASSLVDNSGGYTF
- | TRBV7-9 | CASSLQGDGSYEQYF
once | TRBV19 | CASSITGRGTGELFF
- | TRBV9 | CASSVVQGGYGYTF
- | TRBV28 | CASRPPGGSNEQFF
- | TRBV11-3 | CASSLGRGNSPLHF
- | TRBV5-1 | CASSLLTGDNYGYTF
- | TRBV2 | CASSRGYTGELFF